A selection of T cell receptor beta chains follows, all from one sample in a study of T cell responses to AZD1222 COVID-19 vaccine. Measured with immunoSEQ multiplex PCR; TCRdb has only the in-frame clones, and not every one. The sample holds some 150,000 clones; approximately 91% are singletons and the top ten take around 1.6%. Source: peripheral blood, taken on day 0 of AZD1222 vaccination. The source is an adult in good health. The conserved cysteine and the conserved F or W are not part of the CDR3 here.

CDR3aa | v_gene
SVGPQGKGEKLF | TRBV29-1
AISESGREPTDTQY | TRBV10-3
ASSLARTGGNTEAF | TRBV5-5
ATSRDLGPQLYEQY | TRBV15
AWSVGVGYT | TRBV30
ATSDPTGVENTGELF | TRBV24-1
ASSGRQNTEAF | TRBV18
ASSVGTAQVEAF | TRBV9
AISGQGATQAF | TRBV10-3
ASSMWAVNTEAF | TRBV19
ATSDLNGGKETQY | TRBV24-1
ASSLRAGIGTDTQY | TRBV7-3
SVGGRTEAF | TRBV29-1
ASSSGPTRTDTQY | TRBV7-7
ASSFSSPFPGELF | TRBV13
ASSLTGHIASYNSPLH | TRBV27
ASSTPPTPLSYNEQF | TRBV11-2
ASSLRRDQPQH | TRBV11-2
ASFPGGGYGYT | TRBV12-3/TRBV12-4
ASRIGQGISYEQY | TRBV7-2
ASGIRVSNTEAF | TRBV5-1
ASGLGHLNTEAF | TRBV12-5
AISDPLSSSYEQY | TRBV10-3
GTKGGQGNSPLH | TRBV5-3
ASSPLRGGNQPQH | TRBV19
ASSHAGANQPQH | TRBV7-2
ASSSPASGSYEQY | TRBV5-6
ASSLASSPLH | TRBV7-9
ASSLPGQMNTEAF | TRBV5-4
ASSSPSGRNTGELF | TRBV27
ASSLYTEAF | TRBV27
AWRGAPNTEAF | TRBV30